These 27 T cell receptor beta chains share one sample of origin, sequenced in a study of primary melanoma T cells and metastatic recurrence. The assay was immunoSEQ multiplex PCR, and TCRdb's table has in-frame clones only and misses some. The top ten hold roughly half of the sample, which has roughly 650 clones, roughly three quarters seen once. The sample taken for sequencing was melanoma tumor tissue. Every receptor here comes from a human donor with melanoma.

This clone was counted a single time. The genes are TRBV4-1 and TRBJ2-2; the D gene is possibly TRBD1 (5 bases). The V gene lost 1 base and the J gene lost 7 bases, with 7 bases spanning the gap. In germline, CDR1 is MGHRA, CDR2 YSYEKL. The CDR3 sequence is 13 residues long. CDR3 bases: TGCGCCAGCAGCCAAGCCAGGGACGGGGAGCTGTTTTTT. It encodes CASSQARDGELFF.

The CDR3 spells CASSSRGLQNTEAFF. In DNA, the CDR3 is TGCGCCAGCAGCTCTAGGGGACTTCAGAACACTGAAGCTTTCTTT. The rearrangement links TRBV5-1 to TRBJ1-1, with a tentative D call TRBD1 (5 bases). There are 15 residues in the CDR3. Between the trimmed V and J ends, which lost 3 bases and 1 base, there was a span of 13 bases. Looked up from germline, CDR1 is SGHRS and CDR2 is YFSETQ.

The genes are TRBV19 and TRBJ1-5; D is undetermined. The CDR3 is 14 residues long. Germline CDR1 reads LNHDA; CDR2 reads SQIVND (reference sequence). Trimming pared 3 bases from V and 0 bases from J, leaving 6 bases between. The CDR3 bases are TGTGCCAGTAGTATGTCCTATAGCAATCAGCCCCAGCATTTT. This codes for CASSMSYSNQPQHF.

The chain is built from TRBV19 and TRBJ1-1; D unclear. V was trimmed by 6 bases and J by 7 bases, leaving 9 bases between them. The V gene's germline CDR1 is LNHDA and CDR2 SQIVND (reference sequence). The CDR3 sequence is 11 residues long. The CDR3: CASSTQSEAFF. Here the CDR3 DNA reads TGTGCCAGTAGCACCCAGAGTGAAGCTTTCTTT.

This clone was seen a few times. The rearrangement links TRBV6-8 to TRBJ2-2; D not certain. This CDR3 contains 14 residues. V lost 6 bases, J lost 6 bases, and 14 bases lay in between. Germline CDR1 and CDR2: MNHGY and SAAAGT. Written as DNA, the CDR3 is TGTGCCAGCAGCCCAATTACCTCGCCCGGGGAGCTGTTTTTT. This encodes CASSPITSPGELFF.

The gene calls are TRBV18 and TRBJ2-7; unclear D gene. This CDR3 region has 13 residues. V was cut by 2 bases and J by 6 bases, with 11 bases left in between. The germline V gene has CDR1 KGHSH and CDR2 LQKENI. The CDR3 nucleotides read TGTGCCAGCTCACCAGTCAGTCAATTCGAGCAGTACTTC. Its translation is CASSPVSQFEQYF.

The V gene is TRBV19, the J gene TRBJ2-1; 11 nucleotides match TRBD1. The CDR3 is 15 amino acids. V trimming: 5 bases; J trimming: 12 bases; junction bases outside the gene matches: 12. Germline V CDR1 and CDR2: LNHDA, SQIVND (reference sequence). The CDR3 reads CASSAGTGGAFGQFF. As DNA, the CDR3 is TGTGCCAGTAGTGCCGGGACAGGGGGGGCTTTTGGGCAGTTCTTC.

This clone was detected a few times. The rearrangement uses TRBV11-3 and TRBJ2-4; D is possibly TRBD1 (7 bases). Germline V gene sequence: CDR1 SGHNT, CDR2 YENEEA. The CDR3 has 15 amino acids. The germline V and J ends were trimmed by 1 base and 5 bases, with 12 bases remaining between them. CDR3 nucleotides: TGTGCCAGCAGCTTAGGAGGAGGGGGCGAAAACATTCAGTACTTC. Residues: CASSLGGGGENIQYF.

This rearrangement joins TRBV7-4 to TRBJ1-1; tentatively, D is TRBD1 (5 bases). Per germline, CDR1 SGHVT and CDR2 SQSDAQ. V shed 5 bases and J shed 7 bases, with 20 bases lying between them. This CDR3 is 15 amino acids long. CDR3 amino acids: CASSQVRGSYDEAFF. CDR3 nucleotides: TGTGCCAGCAGCCAAGTTCGGGGGTCGTATGATGAAGCTTTCTTT. The entire variable domain, with the rest obtained from reference TRBV7-4 and TRBJ1-1, is as follows: GAGVSQSPRYKVAKRGRDVALRCDSISGHVTLYWYRQTLGQGSEVLTYSQSDAQRDKSGRPSGRFSAERPERSVSTLKIQRTEQGDSAVYLCASSQVRGSYDEAFFGQGTRLTVV.

This clone was counted between two and nine times. The chain employs TRBV6-8 and TRBJ2-5; tentatively, D is TRBD1 (5 bases). Germline V gene data show CDR1 as MNHGY and CDR2 as SAAAGT. Trimming took off 5 bases at V and 4 bases at J, with 14 bases between the two ends. This CDR3 is built from 14 residues. CDR3 amino acids: CASSVWGRRETQYF. The DNA of the CDR3 is TGTGCCAGCAGTGTCTGGGGCCGCCGAGAGACCCAGTACTTC.

This clone is labeled as hyperexpanded. The chain recombines TRBV11-3 with TRBJ2-2, with 7 bases matching TRBD1. The CDR3 runs 14 residues. Per germline, CDR1 SGHNT and CDR2 YENEEA. The junction had 7 bases not matched to a gene; V was cut back by 5 bases and J by 7 bases. The CDR3 here is CASSPTTGIGELFF. CDR3 coding DNA: TGTGCCAGCAGCCCCACGACAGGGATCGGGGAGCTGTTTTTT.

The chain recombines TRBV21-1 with TRBJ1-2; the listed D gene, TRBD1, was not tested against the DNA. TRBV21-1 is a documented pseudogene. The CDR3 is 12 residues long. CDR3 sequence (DNA): TGTGCCAGCAGCGTAGGGGACTATGGCTACACCTTC. Protein: CASSVGDYGYTF.

This clone was observed a single time. The chain carries TRBV28 and TRBJ2-6; weak D call: TRBD1 (5 bases). The CDR3 length is 15 residues. V was shortened by 6 bases and J by 1 base, with 10 bases between the two germline ends. CDR1 MDHEN and CDR2 SYDVKM come from the germline V gene. In DNA, the CDR3 is TGTGCCAGCAGCCAACCAGGGTCTGGGGCCAACGTCCTGACTTTC. Translation gives CASSQPGSGANVLTF. The variable domain in full, with the rest retrieved from reference TRBV28 and TRBJ2-6, is DVKVTQSSRYLVKRTGEKVFLECVQDMDHENMFWYRQDPGLGLRLIYFSYDVKMKEKGDIPEGYSVSREKKERFSLILESASTNQTSMYLCASSQPGSGANVLTFGAGSRLTVL.

The genes are TRBV18 and TRBJ2-6; no definite D call. The CDR3 totals 13 residues. Germline V gene lookup returns CDR1 KGHSH and CDR2 LQKENI. V dropped 5 bases and J dropped 0 bases, with 2 bases sitting between them. The CDR3 region is CASSTSGANVLTF. CDR3 coding DNA: TGTGCCAGCTCAACCTCTGGGGCCAACGTCCTGACTTTC.

The chain has TRBV5-1 and TRBJ2-7; 7 nucleotides agree with TRBD2. Losses at the gene ends were 0 bases for V and 3 bases for J; bases not matched to a gene: 9. The CDR3 runs to 16 residues. Looked up from germline, CDR1 is SGHRS and CDR2 is YFSETQ. CDR3 in amino acids: CASSLVLGGSHYEQYF. The CDR3 DNA reads TGCGCCAGCAGCTTGGTCCTCGGCGGGAGCCACTACGAGCAGTACTTC.

This chain uses TRBV7-6 with TRBJ1-2; D may be TRBD1 (6 bases). The CDR3 is 16 residues long. The ends were cut back, 4 bases at V and 2 bases at J, with 17 bases in the middle. Germline assignment: CDR1 SGHVS and CDR2 FNYEAQ. CDR3 sequence (DNA): TGTGCCAGCAGCTCATACAGGGTCCCCACAAACTATGGCTACACCTTC. Its protein is CASSSYRVPTNYGYTF. The variable domain in full, completed from reference TRBV7-6 and TRBJ1-2, reads GAGVSQSPRYKVTKRGQDVALRCDPISGHVSLYWYRQALGQGPEFLTYFNYEAQQDKSGLPNDRFSAERPEGSISTLTIQRTEQRDSAMYRCASSSYRVPTNYGYTFGSGTRLTVV.

CDR3: CASRLNWGDETQYF. In DNA form, the CDR3 reads TGCGCCAGCAGATTAAACTGGGGCGACGAGACCCAGTACTTC. The chain couples TRBV5-1 to TRBJ2-5, with D tentatively TRBD1 (5 bases). This CDR3 is built from 14 residues. Germline V gene data show CDR1 as SGHRS and CDR2 as YFSETQ. Trimming took 5 bases from V and 5 from J, leaving 16 bases between them.

J is TRBJ1-2 and V is TRBV29-1; D might be TRBD1 (5 bases). V gave up 0 bases and J gave up 10 bases, with 15 bases separating them. The CDR3 consists of 13 residues. Looked up from germline, CDR1 is SQVTM and CDR2 is ANQGSEA. The CDR3 is CSVEDGTRHNYTF. The CDR3 nucleotides are TGCAGCGTTGAAGATGGGACCCGACATAACTACACCTTC.

This sequence joins TRBV6-8 and TRBJ2-7; 9 positions agree with TRBD2. Trimming took 7 bases from V and 5 from J; bases not matched to a gene: 9. CDR1 is MNHGY, CDR2 SAAAGT, per germline. The CDR3 is 14 residues long. The CDR3 loop reads CASTWAGGPNEQYF. CDR3 DNA sequence: TGTGCCAGCACCTGGGCGGGAGGGCCCAACGAGCAGTACTTC.

This chain joins TRBV7-4 and TRBJ2-7; 8 positions agree with TRBD1. CDR1 is SGHVT, CDR2 SQSDAQ, per germline. CDR3 size: 16 residues. The V and J ends lost 5 bases and 7 bases, in that order; junction bases with no gene match: 16. This CDR3 is CASSQDPGTGLQEQYF. The DNA of the CDR3 is TGTGCCAGCAGCCAAGATCCGGGGACAGGCCTCCAGGAGCAGTACTTC.

The CDR3 DNA follows: TGTGCCAGCAGTCCTGACGGCCGAGCTAACTATGGCTACACCTTC. Encoded protein: CASSPDGRANYGYTF. The genes are TRBV6-8 and TRBJ1-2, with no clear D. The CDR3 is 15 residues long. V lost 5 bases and J 0 bases, leaving 13 bases between the germline ends. Germline CDR1 MNHGY, CDR2 SAAAGT.

The genes are TRBV7-5 and TRBJ2-7; TRBD1 is the table's D call, not checked against the DNA. TRBV7-5 is marked as a pseudogene. The CDR3 contains 14 residues. The CDR3 nucleotides are TGTGCCAGCAGCTTAAAGGGGACAGTGGACGAGCAGTACTTC. Its protein is CASSLKGTVDEQYF.

This chain uses TRBV7-6 with TRBJ2-1; either TRBD1 or TRBD2 may fit D (5 bases each). The length of the CDR3 is 15 residues. CDR1 is SGHVS and CDR2 is FNYEAQ in the germline V gene. The ends were cut back, 1 base at V and 4 bases at J, with 11 bases in the middle. For the CDR3, the DNA is TGTGCCAGCAGCTTAGGGACGAGGGGTTACAATGAGCAGTTCTTC. Protein product: CASSLGTRGYNEQFF. The full variable domain, rest sourced from reference TRBV7-6 and TRBJ2-1, is GAGVSQSPRYKVTKRGQDVALRCDPISGHVSLYWYRQALGQGPEFLTYFNYEAQQDKSGLPNDRFSAERPEGSISTLTIQRTEQRDSAMYRCASSLGTRGYNEQFFGPGTRLTVL.

The chain recombines TRBV11-3 with TRBJ2-7; tentatively, D is TRBD2 (6 bases). This CDR3 has 14 residues. Germline V CDR1 and CDR2: SGHNT, YENEEA. V was shortened by 4 bases and J by 1 base, with 11 bases between the two germline ends. CDR3 in DNA: TGTGCCAGCAGCTCCCGGGACTGGTCCTACGAGCAGTACTTC. Translating it yields CASSSRDWSYEQYF.

The chain links TRBV7-6 to TRBJ1-1, with TRBD1 matching 9 bases. This CDR3 spans 15 amino acids. Trimming cost V 5 bases and J 3 bases; bases outside gene matches: 7. The germline V gene encodes CDR1 SGHVS and CDR2 FNYEAQ. DNA of the CDR3: TGTGCCAGCAGCCCCCGACAGGGGGGGCACACTGAAGCTTTCTTT. It is translated as CASSPRQGGHTEAFF.

The chain joins TRBV28 to TRBJ2-7; tentative D call: TRBD2 (5 bases). This CDR3 spans 16 amino acids. Trimming removed 5 bases from V and 7 bases from J, with 24 bases in between. Germline-derived CDR1 and CDR2 are MDHEN and SYDVKM. The CDR3 reads CASSAHSRGKPEEQYF. CDR3 nucleotide sequence: TGTGCCAGCAGTGCCCACAGCCGGGGAAAACCTGAGGAGCAGTACTTC.

On this clone itself: The germline gene is not matched at one end of the junction; a read error may be the cause. As DNA, the CDR3 is TGTGCTAGCAGCTTAGGGGAGACAGGGGTCTACGAGCAGTACTTC. Translation: CASSLGETGVYEQYF. This chain connects TRBV11-3 to TRBJ2-7; 8 bases fit TRBD1. The CDR3 is 15 amino acids. The V gene's germline CDR1 is SGHNT and CDR2 YENEEA.